These 28 T cell receptor beta chains share one sample of origin, sequenced in a study of PD-1 blockade in classical Hodgkin lymphoma. Data came from immunoSEQ multiplex PCR; TCRdb stores just in-frame clones and leaves some out. The table lists 17,000 or so clones, roughly 87% of them singletons. Time point in this sample: newly diagnosed, previously untreated cHL patient sample. The sample taken for sequencing was peripheral blood mononuclear cells (PBMCs). The receptors stem from a human donor with classical Hodgkin lymphoma.

This chain links TRBV9 with TRBJ2-3, with TRBD2 identical over 7 bases. The CDR3 has 18 residues. V lost 4 bases to trimming and J lost 4 bases; unmatched junction nucleotides: 18. The germline V gene encodes CDR1 SGDLS and CDR2 YYNGEE. CDR3 region: CASSRKPTSRNFADTQYF. The CDR3 DNA reads TGTGCCAGCAGCCGCAAGCCGACTAGCCGGAACTTCGCAGATACGCAGTATTTT.

The chain combines TRBV6-5 with TRBJ2-2, with D perhaps TRBD1 (5 bases). The V gene lost 7 bases and the J gene lost 7 bases, with 13 bases spanning the gap. CDR3 size: 13 residues. Germline lookup yields CDR1 MNHEY and CDR2 SVGAGI. The CDR3 sequence is CASTLIRGGELFF. CDR3 in DNA: TGTGCCAGCACCCTCATTAGGGGCGGGGAGCTGTTTTTT.

The chain couples TRBV5-6 to TRBJ2-1; 9 bases align to TRBD1. Germline CDR1 SGHDT, CDR2 YYEEEE. The CDR3 contains 17 residues. Unmatched junction bases numbered 13, after V lost 4 bases and J lost 5 bases. The CDR3, as DNA: TGTGCCAGCAGCCATAGGACAGGGGCTATTGTGGACAATGAGCAGTTCTTC. Its protein product is CASSHRTGAIVDNEQFF.

The chain is built from TRBV7-2 and TRBJ2-3; 8 bases map to TRBD2. This CDR3 region has 16 residues. The V gene end was trimmed by 2 bases and the J gene end by 3 bases; junction bases not matched to a gene: 7. Germline CDR1 reads SGHTA; CDR2 reads FQGNSA. In nucleotides, the CDR3 is TGTGCCAGCAGCTTAAATCCAGCGGGAGTAACAGATACGCAGTATTTT. It specifies CASSLNPAGVTDTQYF.

The chain is built from TRBV27 and TRBJ2-5; 12 bases are shared with TRBD2. J gave up 7 bases and V 5 bases, and 5 bases lay outside the gene matches. Germline values: CDR1 MNHEY, CDR2 SMNVEV (reference sequence). The CDR3 extends over 14 amino acids. Here the CDR3 DNA reads TGTGCCAGCAGTCCGACTAGCGGGAGTTCGACCCAGTACTTC. It yields the protein CASSPTSGSSTQYF.

The chain joins TRBV27 to TRBJ1-1; D is ambiguous. The germline V gene has CDR1 MNHEY and CDR2 SMNVEV (reference sequence). With 4 bases removed from V and 2 bases from J, the gap between germline ends came to 11 bases. The CDR3 spans 14 residues. The CDR3 DNA is TGTGCCAGCAGTTCCAGGACCTTTAACACTGAAGCTTTCTTT. Amino acid sequence: CASSSRTFNTEAFF.

V is TRBV7-2 and J is TRBJ2-5; TRBD2 matches 11 bases. This CDR3 contains 18 residues. V trimming: 3 bases; J trimming: 4 bases; junction bases outside the gene matches: 13. Per germline, CDR1 SGHTA and CDR2 FQGNSA. The CDR3 here is CASSFPGTSGRVGETQYF. The CDR3 DNA follows: TGTGCCAGCAGCTTTCCCGGGACTAGCGGCCGAGTAGGAGAGACCCAGTACTTC. The variable domain in full, completed from reference TRBV7-2 and TRBJ2-5, reads GAGVSQSPSNKVTEKGKDVELRCDPISGHTALYWYRQSLGQGLEFLIYFQGNSAPDKSGLPSDRFSAERTGGSVSTLTIQRTQQEDSAVYLCASSFPGTSGRVGETQYFGPGTRLLVL.

The chain recombines TRBV9 with TRBJ2-3, with D possibly called TRBD1 or TRBD2 (5 bases each). The V end lost 1 base, the J end lost 0 bases, and 12 bases lay between the germline ends. The CDR3 runs 16 residues. Germline lookup yields CDR1 SGDLS and CDR2 YYNGEE. The CDR3 sequence: CASSVPSGRSTDTQYF. In DNA, the CDR3 is TGTGCCAGCAGCGTACCTTCGGGGCGGAGCACAGATACGCAGTATTTT.

The V and J genes are TRBV15 and TRBJ1-4, with D tentatively TRBD1 (5 bases). Germline CDR1 reads LNHNV; CDR2 reads YYDKDF (reference sequence). CDR3 length equals 13 residues. Trimming shortened V by 4 bases and J by 8 bases, and 11 bases separated the two germline ends. CDR3: CATSTGTWEKLFF. The CDR3 nucleotides read TGTGCCACCAGCACTGGGACGTGGGAAAAACTGTTTTTT.

This clone was counted only a few times. This chain links TRBV4-3 with TRBJ2-3; no firm D call. With 4 bases removed from V and 8 bases from J, the gap between germline ends came to 16 bases. CDR3 length: 14 residues. The germline V gene has CDR1 LGHNA and CDR2 YSLEER. The CDR3: CASSLTPHTATQYF. The CDR3 DNA sequence: TGCGCCAGCAGCCTTACCCCCCATACCGCTACGCAGTATTTT.

This chain joins TRBV5-4 and TRBJ2-7, with D unresolved. V was pared by 2 bases and J by 0 bases, with 12 bases between. Germline CDR1 is SGHNT and CDR2 is YYREEE (reference sequence). The length of the CDR3 is 15 residues. CDR3 nucleotide sequence: TGTGCCAGCAGCTTCTCCCAAGACATCTCCTACGAGCAGTACTTC. The encoded protein is CASSFSQDISYEQYF. The full variable domain, in which reference TRBV5-4 and TRBJ2-7 provide the parts outside the CDR3, is ETGVTQSPTHLIKTRGQQVTLRCSSQSGHNTVSWYQQALGQGPQFIFQYYREEENGRGNFPPRFSGLQFPNYSSELNVNALELDDSALYLCASSFSQDISYEQYFGPGTRLTVT.

This clone was detected only once. V is TRBV28 and J is TRBJ2-7, with D possibly being TRBD1 (5 bases). CDR1 and CDR2 (germline): MDHEN, SYDVKM. The V and J ends lost 2 bases and 1 base respectively, with 30 bases between them. The CDR3 loop spans 21 amino acids. The CDR3 loop reads CASSLAPKISPPRQRSYEQYF. DNA for the CDR3: TGTGCCAGCAGTTTAGCCCCCAAAATTTCGCCTCCAAGACAGAGATCCTACGAGCAGTACTTC.

The V call is TRBV5-6, the J call TRBJ2-2, with 10 nucleotides matching TRBD1. This CDR3 comprises 16 residues. Trimming at V came to 4 bases and at J to 3 bases, leaving 6 bases not matched to a gene. CDR1 is SGHDT, CDR2 YYEEEE, per germline. The CDR3 here is CASSAGQGEDTGELFF. CDR3 nucleotide sequence: TGTGCCAGCAGCGCCGGACAGGGGGAGGACACCGGGGAGCTGTTTTTT.

J is TRBJ1-2 and V is TRBV30, with D possibly being TRBD1 (5 bases). The CDR3 is 15 residues long. CDR1 is GTSNPN and CDR2 is SVGIG in the germline V gene (reference sequence). Trimming stripped 3 bases from V and 4 bases from J, with 18 bases between. The CDR3 reads CAWRTTGTVGYGYTF. The CDR3 nucleotides read TGTGCCTGGAGGACGACCGGGACGGTGGGCTATGGCTACACCTTC.

The rearrangement joins TRBV15 to TRBJ1-2; the D is unclear. Trimming shortened V by 0 bases and J by 10 bases, and 12 bases separated the two germline ends. The CDR3 extends over 13 amino acids. Germline values: CDR1 LNHNV, CDR2 YYDKDF (reference sequence). CDR3 loop: CATSRDRVPPYTF. CDR3 in DNA: TGTGCCACCAGCAGAGATAGGGTTCCCCCCTACACCTTC.

The chain combines TRBV6-5 with TRBJ1-5; 10 nucleotides line up with TRBD1. There are 15 residues in the CDR3. V trimming: 4 bases; J trimming: 6 bases; junction bases outside the gene matches: 6. In germline, CDR1 is MNHEY, CDR2 SVGAGI. In DNA form, the CDR3 reads TGTGCCAGCAGTTCAGGGACAGGGGTGCTTCAGCCCCAGCATTTT. Protein: CASSSGTGVLQPQHF.

The gene calls are TRBV19 and TRBJ2-1, with a weak D call TRBD1 (5 bases). The CDR3 covers 13 residues. Germline assignment: CDR1 LNHDA and CDR2 SQIVND (reference sequence). The germline V and J ends were trimmed by 6 bases and 10 bases, with 16 bases remaining between them. The CDR3 spells CASRGAAGEEQFF. DNA of the CDR3: TGTGCCAGTAGAGGGGCGGCCGGTGAGGAGCAGTTCTTC.

V is TRBV28 and J is TRBJ2-1; possibly TRBD2 for D (5 bases). V was shortened by 3 bases and J by 8 bases, with 5 bases between the two germline ends. Germline lookup yields CDR1 MDHEN and CDR2 SYDVKM. This CDR3 has 11 amino acids. CDR3: CASSFGDEQFF. In DNA, the CDR3 is TGTGCCAGCAGTTTCGGGGATGAGCAGTTCTTC.

CDR3 sequence (DNA): TGTGCCAGCAGCCCGAGGACAGGGCCAGGGACCCAGTACTTC. The encoded protein is CASSPRTGPGTQYF. The rearrangement uses TRBV7-6 and TRBJ2-5, with 8 bases that match TRBD1. This CDR3 spans 14 amino acids. Germline lookup yields CDR1 SGHVS and CDR2 FNYEAQ. Losses at the gene ends were 5 bases for V and 7 bases for J; bases not matched to a gene: 9.

The chain carries TRBV5-4 and TRBJ2-3; 9 bases align to TRBD2. Germline CDR1 reads SGHNT; CDR2 reads YYREEE (reference sequence). V trimming: 3 bases; J trimming: 3 bases; junction bases outside the gene matches: 11. This CDR3 region has 17 residues. The CDR3 DNA reads as TGTGCCAGCAGCTATCAGGGGTGGACTAGCGAGACAGATACGCAGTATTTT. This encodes CASSYQGWTSETDTQYF.

The CDR3 bases are TGTGCCAGCAGCTCAACCACCGGGACAGATAACAATGAGCAGTTCTTC. It encodes CASSSTTGTDNNEQFF. The chain uses TRBV13 and TRBJ2-1, with TRBD1 identical over 7 bases. V gave up 4 bases and J gave up 5 bases; unmatched junction bases: 11. CDR3 size: 16 residues. Per germline, CDR1 PRHDT and CDR2 FYEKMQ (reference sequence).

This clone has only one observation. This chain uses TRBV10-1 with TRBJ2-7; TRBD2 matches 9 bases. Germline loops: CDR1 WNHNN, CDR2 SYGVQD (reference sequence). This CDR3 has 17 residues. Unmatched junction bases numbered 11, after V lost 2 bases and J lost 3 bases. Here the CDR3 reads CASSEPPRLAGLYEQYF. CDR3 DNA: TGCGCCAGCAGTGAGCCCCCAAGGCTAGCGGGACTCTACGAGCAGTACTTC.

This sequence joins TRBV7-9 and TRBJ2-1; 12 bases match TRBD2. The CDR3 runs to 15 residues. Germline assignment: CDR1 SEHNR and CDR2 FQNEAQ (reference sequence). Trimming at V came to 5 bases and at J to 5 bases, leaving 4 bases not matched to a gene. The DNA of the CDR3 is TGTGCCAGCAGCAAGACTAGCGGGAGACACAATGAGCAGTTCTTC. Protein sequence: CASSKTSGRHNEQFF.

The CDR3 loop reads CASSDHPSGSPAQYF. As DNA, the CDR3 is TGTGCCAGCAGCGATCATCCTAGCGGGAGTCCGGCCCAGTACTTC. The V and J genes are TRBV6-6 and TRBJ2-5, with 10 positions matching TRBD2. The CDR3 length is 15 residues. Looked up from germline, CDR1 is MNHNY and CDR2 is SVGAGI (reference sequence). The trim removed 6 bases at V and 9 bases at J, leaving 13 bases unmatched.

DNA of the CDR3: TGTGCCAGCAGCGGAGGTCTAGCGGGGGAGGAGCTGTTTTTT. Its protein product is CASSGGLAGEELFF. The V and J genes are TRBV9 and TRBJ2-2, with 10 bases aligning to TRBD2. V was pared by 3 bases and J by 10 bases, with 6 bases of the junction left unmatched. Germline CDR1 SGDLS, CDR2 YYNGEE. The CDR3 runs to 14 residues.

The chain joins TRBV27 to TRBJ1-5; D is unclear. This CDR3 is built from 11 residues. V shed 9 bases and J shed 6 bases, with 9 bases lying between them. Germline assignment: CDR1 MNHEY and CDR2 SMNVEV (reference sequence). CDR3 nucleotide sequence: TGTGCCAGGTCTACAGCTCAGCCCCAGCATTTT. This translates into CARSTAQPQHF.

The J gene is TRBJ2-6, the V gene TRBV6-6; D not resolved. CDR3 length: 16 residues. CDR1 and CDR2 (germline): MNHNY, SVGAGI (reference sequence). Trimming removed 4 bases at V and 0 bases at J, with 10 bases between. CDR3 protein: CASSSPTLSGANVLTF. The DNA for the CDR3 is TGTGCCAGCAGTTCGCCGACGCTCTCTGGGGCCAACGTCCTGACTTTC.

This chain connects TRBV18 to TRBJ2-7; no clear D gene. Trimming stripped 3 bases from V and 0 bases from J, with 3 bases between. The length of the CDR3 is 12 residues. Germline V gives CDR1 KGHSH, CDR2 LQKENI. This chain's CDR3 is CASSPPSYEQYF. The CDR3 DNA sequence: TGTGCCAGCTCACCGCCCTCCTACGAGCAGTACTTC. Looking up the rest from reference TRBV18 and TRBJ2-7 gives the full variable domain: NAGVMQNPRHLVRRRGQEARLRCSPMKGHSHVYWYRQLPEEGLKFMVYLQKENIIDESGMPKERFSAEFPKEGPSILRIQQVVRGDSAAYFCASSPPSYEQYFGPGTRLTVT.